One and the same sample provided the 9 T cell receptor beta chains below, sequenced in a study of cytomegalovirus exposure and HLA in healthy donors. Sequencing used immunoSEQ multiplex PCR; TCRdb keeps in-frame clones, though not all of them. The sample holds approximately 100,000 clones; less than 90% are singletons and the top ten take around 6%. Material for sequencing was PBMCs. The origin of the receptors is a man between 18 and 29 years old in good health and CMV-seropositive.

V and J are TRBV18 and TRBJ2-1; 7 bases are a match to TRBD2. The CDR3 extends over 16 amino acids. Germline-derived CDR1 and CDR2 are KGHSH and LQKENI. The V and J ends lost 0 bases and 2 bases, in that order; junction bases with no gene match: 4. CDR3 in amino acids: CASSPPVGRAYNEQFF. DNA for the CDR3: TGTGCCAGCTCACCACCGGTTGGGAGGGCCTACAATGAGCAGTTCTTC. The full variable domain, rest sourced from reference TRBV18 and TRBJ2-1, is NAGVMQNPRHLVRRRGQEARLRCSPMKGHSHVYWYRQLPEEGLKFMVYLQKENIIDESGMPKERFSAEFPKEGPSILRIQQVVRGDSAAYFCASSPPVGRAYNEQFFGPGTRLTVL.

This chain connects TRBV9 to TRBJ2-3, with 8 positions matching TRBD1. Trimming at V came to 3 bases and at J to 0 bases, leaving 3 bases not matched to a gene. The CDR3 contains 15 residues. Germline V gene sequence: CDR1 SGDLS, CDR2 YYNGEE. The CDR3 DNA reads TGTGCCAGCAGCGATAGGACAGGGAGCACAGATACGCAGTATTTT. This gives the protein CASSDRTGSTDTQYF.

The chain is built from TRBV25-1 and TRBJ1-4, with 7 bases that match TRBD1. The CDR3 has 14 residues. V shed 1 base and J 6 bases; nucleotides not matched to a gene: 2. Germline V lookup: CDR1 MGHDK, CDR2 SYGVNS. The CDR3 loop is CASSELQGYEKLFF. DNA for the CDR3: TGTGCCAGCAGTGAATTACAGGGGTATGAAAAACTGTTTTTT. Variable domain in full (rest from reference TRBV25-1 and TRBJ1-4): EADIYQTPRYLVIGTGKKITLECSQTMGHDKMYWYQQDPGMELHLIHYSYGVNSTEKGDLSSESTVSRIRTEHFPLTLESARPSHTSQYLCASSELQGYEKLFFGSGTQLSVL.

The chain combines TRBV6-1 with TRBJ2-1, with D possibly TRBD1 on 5 matching bases. The CDR3 consists of 11 residues. Trimming stripped 8 bases from V and 7 bases from J, with 9 bases between. The germline V gene encodes CDR1 MNHNS and CDR2 SASEGT. The CDR3 coding sequence is TGTGCCAGCCGGGCAGGGAATGAGCAGTTCTTC. Amino acids: CASRAGNEQFF.

The chain combines TRBV6-5 with TRBJ2-7; 10 nucleotides line up with TRBD2. Germline V gene lookup returns CDR1 MNHEY and CDR2 SVGAGI. Trimming removed 7 bases from V and 5 bases from J; junction bases left unmatched: 8. This CDR3 is 14 amino acids long. In DNA form, the CDR3 reads TGTGCCAGCACGTCCCCTAGCGGGGGTGACGAGCAGTACTTC. Translating it yields CASTSPSGGDEQYF.

This clone has just one count. The gene calls are TRBV5-1 and TRBJ2-7; 8 bases fit TRBD1. This CDR3 spans 15 amino acids. V shed 0 bases, J shed 2 bases, and the junction held 4 bases outside the gene matches. CDR1 SGHRS and CDR2 YFSETQ come from the germline V gene. This CDR3 reads CASSLGTGSPYEQYF. In DNA form, the CDR3 reads TGCGCCAGCAGCTTGGGGACAGGGTCACCCTACGAGCAGTACTTC.

This chain uses TRBV4-2 with TRBJ2-7, with TRBD2 identical over 13 bases. This CDR3 has 16 residues. V trimming: 0 bases; J trimming: 4 bases; junction bases outside the gene matches: 3. Germline lookup yields CDR1 LGHNA and CDR2 YNFKEQ. The CDR3 DNA sequence: TGTGCCAGCAGCCAAGATTGGACTAGCGGGGGTTACGAGCAGTACTTC. This translates into CASSQDWTSGGYEQYF.

The rearrangement uses TRBV7-2 and TRBJ2-7; D may be TRBD1 (6 bases). The length of the CDR3 is 14 residues. Trimming removed 7 bases at V and 5 bases at J, with 18 bases between. Per germline, CDR1 SGHTA and CDR2 FQGNSA. The CDR3 nucleotides are TGTGCCAGCACCCCTGGGACATGGGAACACGAGCAGTACTTC. It codes for CASTPGTWEHEQYF.

The V gene is TRBV4-3, the J gene TRBJ1-2; D remains unclear. The CDR3 sequence is 15 residues long. Germline lookup yields CDR1 LGHNA and CDR2 YSLEER. Trimming left V 1 base short and J 0 bases short, with 9 bases between. The CDR3 loop is CASSQVRFSNYGYTF. CDR3 DNA: TGCGCCAGCAGCCAAGTGAGGTTCTCTAACTATGGCTACACCTTC.